This is a list of T cell receptor beta chains from one sample in a study of CD8+CD57+ T cells in acquired aplastic anemia. TCRdb fed the reads into MiXCR, producing one record per CDR3 protein. The table includes around 290,000 distinct CDR3 sequences, 50% to 65% detected once. The sequenced sample was sorted CD4+, CD8+, or CD8+CD57+ T cells (not recorded which) from PBMCs. The receptors were sampled from a human donor with aplastic anemia. Both conserved end residues are part of each CDR3. D genes are given only for firm matches. Expanded clones are given a class, and other clones once, few, many or no size at all.

TRBV24-1	19	TRBJ2-7	TRBD2	-	TGTGCCACCAGTGATCCCGGGACTAGCGGGGTCCTTGGGTTCGACGAGCAGTACTTC	CATSDPGTSGVLGFDEQYF
TRBV2	14	TRBJ1-2	TRBD1	-	TGTGCCAGCAGTGAATCAGGGGGCCCTGGAAGCTACACCTTC	CASSESGGPGSYTF
TRBV9	15	TRBJ1-3	TRBD1	many	TGTGCCAGCAGCGCACTGCAGGGGGCTGGAAACACCATATATTTT	CASSALQGAGNTIYF
TRBV7-2	16	TRBJ1-6	-	many	TGTGCCAGCAGCTTGAATTCTCCGACCACGAATTCACCCCTCCACTTT	CASSLNSPTTNSPLHF
TRBV25-1	14	TRBJ1-1	-	once	TGTGCCAGCAGTGAATACTGGAGGGATGATGAAGCTTTCTTT	CASSEYWRDDEAFF
TRBV20-1	13	TRBJ1-2	-	-	TGCAGTGCTTTGGACAGATCTTACTATGGCTACACCTTC	CSALDRSYYGYTF
TRBV7-9	16	TRBJ2-3	-	-	TGTGCCAGCAGCTTGCCTTGGGGACCTTCTCAAGAGACCCAGTATTTT	CASSLPWGPSQETQYF
TRBV2	15	TRBJ2-3	-	many	TGTGCCAGCAGTGAAAGCGGCGCCTTCACAGATACGCAGTATTTT	CASSESGAFTDTQYF
TRBV15	17	TRBJ1-2	-	once	TGTGCCACCAGCAGAGCCGCCGCAGGGATGGCTAACTATGGCTACACCTTC	CATSRAAAGMANYGYTF
TRBV7-9	12	TRBJ2-1	-	few	TGTGCCAGCAGCCCACAACACAATGAGCAGTTCTTC	CASSPQHNEQFF
TRBV20-1	13	TRBJ1-5	-	-	TGCAGTGCTAGAGGGTCGGGGGATCAGCCCCAGCATTTT	CSARGSGDQPQHF
TRBV5-1	16	TRBJ2-5	TRBD2	-	TGCGCCAGCAGCTTGGTAGCTAGCGGGAGACAAGAGACCCAGTACTTC	CASSLVASGRQETQYF
TRBV5-1	12	TRBJ1-2	-	-	TGCGCCAGCAGCGTAGTCGAGGGTGGCTGCACCTTC	CASSVVEGGCTF
TRBV5-1	16	TRBJ2-7	-	-	TGCGCCAGCGGCTTCCTCCCTGGCAGGGCAGTCTACGAGCAGTACTTC	CASGFLPGRAVYEQYF
TRBV20-1	14	TRBJ2-5	TRBD2	-	TGCAGTGGTGATAGCGGGAGGCCACAAGAGACCCAGTACTTC	CSGDSGRPQETQYF
TRBV29-1	15	TRBJ2-7	TRBD1	-	TGCAGCGTTCGATTTCCGGGACAGGGTTGGAACGAGCAGTACTTC	CSVRFPGQGWNEQYF
TRBV9	16	TRBJ2-5	TRBD2	-	TGTGCCAGCAGCGTTGTAGCGGGACTAGCCCAAGAGACCCAGTACTTC	CASSVVAGLAQETQYF
TRBV10-3	14	TRBJ2-1	-	-	TGTGCCATCAGTCCGCGGGACCAGGACACTGAGCAGTTCTTC	CAISPRDQDTEQFF
TRBV7-8	11	TRBJ2-7	-	-	TGTGCCAGCAGCTTAAGCGGCGAGCAGGACTTC	CASSLSGEQDF
TRBV29-1	14	TRBJ1-3	-	many	TGCAGCGTTGGGGGCAGGAGCTCTGGAAACACCATATATTTT	CSVGGRSSGNTIYF
TRBV29-1	15	TRBJ1-1	-	-	TGCAGCGTTGAAGATCCCAGATCGATGAACACTGAAGCTTTCTTT	CSVEDPRSMNTEAFF
TRBV20-1	14	TRBJ2-5	-	-	TGCAGTGCTTTTCCCCCGGGGTACCAAGAGACCCAGTACTTC	CSAFPPGYQETQYF
TRBV24-1	14	TRBJ1-1	TRBD1	once	TGTGCCACCAAGGAGTCAGGGGGGAACACTGAAGCTTTCTTT	CATKESGGNTEAFF
TRBV19	15	TRBJ2-5	TRBD1	-	TGTGCCAGTAGTATCTGGGGGACAGGGGAAGAGACCCAGTACTTC	CASSIWGTGEETQYF
TRBV6-1	17	TRBJ1-3	TRBD1	many	TGTGCCAGCAGTGCTGAACAGGGACAGGGCGCAAGAAACACCATATATTTT	CASSAEQGQGARNTIYF
TRBV25-1	15	TRBJ1-1	-	-	TGTGCCAGCAGTGAATGGGCAGGGTCGAACACTGAAGCTTTCTTT	CASSEWAGSNTEAFF
TRBV28	12	TRBJ1-1	-	-	TGTGCCAGCAATAGGGGGGAAACTGAAGCTTTCTTT	CASNRGETEAFF
TRBV3-1	15	TRBJ2-1	TRBD2	-	TGTGCCAGCAGCCTAACTAGCGGGAGGACCAATGAGCAGTTCTTC	CASSLTSGRTNEQFF
TRBV7-2	15	TRBJ2-7	-	-	TGTGCCAGCAGCCAATCGAGGAATCACCCCTACGAGCAGTACTTC	CASSQSRNHPYEQYF
TRBV20-1	14	TRBJ1-1	TRBD1	-	TGCAGTGCTTACAGGGGGTCGGTGAACACTGAAGCTTTCTTT	CSAYRGSVNTEAFF
TRBV19	16	TRBJ2-5	TRBD2	-	TGTGCCAGTAGTATAGTGGGCGGGGGACGGGAAGAGACCCAGTACTTC	CASSIVGGGREETQYF
TRBV20-1	14	TRBJ1-5	TRBD1	many	TGCAGTGCGACCGGGACAGGGGAGGTTCAGCCCCAGCATTTT	CSATGTGEVQPQHF
TRBV7-8	13	TRBJ2-7	-	-	TGTGCCAGCACCAAAACTACAGGGCTCGAGCAGTACTTC	CASTKTTGLEQYF
TRBV7-7	15	TRBJ2-1	-	many	TGTGCTAGCAGCTTAGGACTGGACTCCTACAATGAGCAGTTCTTC	CASSLGLDSYNEQFF
TRBV7-2	15	TRBJ1-2	-	-	TGTGCCAGCAGCTTAGTGGCCGGGGCTAACTATGGCTACACCTTC	CASSLVAGANYGYTF
TRBV5-4	16	TRBJ1-3	TRBD1	many	TGTGCCAGCAGCTCCCCGGGACAGGGTTCTGGAAACACCATATATTTT	CASSSPGQGSGNTIYF
TRBV19	14	TRBJ2-7	-	-	TGTGCCAGTAGTCCTGGGGGGGGGCGATACGAGCAGTACTTC	CASSPGGGRYEQYF
TRBV2	15	TRBJ2-2	TRBD1	many	TGTGCCAGCAGCGCCGGGACAGGGAATACCGGGGAGCTGTTTTTT	CASSAGTGNTGELFF
TRBV9	14	TRBJ1-2	TRBD1	-	TGTGCCAGCAGCGTAGGAGGGGGCCACTATGGCTACACCTTC	CASSVGGGHYGYTF
TRBV6-5	16	TRBJ2-2	-	few	TGTGCCAGCAGTGAAAATCCGGGAATAGGCACCGGGGAGCTGTTTTTT	CASSENPGIGTGELFF
TRBV18	15	TRBJ2-1	-	-	TGTGCCAGCTCACAACCTAGTACCCCCGGCAATGAGCAGTTCTTC	CASSQPSTPGNEQFF
TRBV2	12	TRBJ2-7	TRBD2	-	TGTGCCAGCAGGACTAGCGGGGGCTTGCAGTACTTC	CASRTSGGLQYF